This paragraph covers one TCR beta chain sequence. This record comes from a study of blood T cell repertoires in COVID-19. The CDR3 loop spans 13 amino acids. Trimming took off 5 bases at V and 0 bases at J, with 8 bases between the two ends. Measured with immunoSEQ multiplex PCR; TCRdb has only the in-frame clones, and not every one. The sample lists roughly 380,000 clones; about 85% were seen once. This clonotype was obtained from a woman between 18 and 29 years old with acute or convalescent COVID-19. The specimen sequenced was peripheral blood. The rearrangement joins TRBV12-3 or TRBV12-4 to TRBJ2-7, with unresolved D. CDR3 sequence reads: CASSHWSSYEQYF. DNA for the CDR3: TGTGCCAGCAGTCACTGGAGCTCCTACGAGCAGTACTTC.